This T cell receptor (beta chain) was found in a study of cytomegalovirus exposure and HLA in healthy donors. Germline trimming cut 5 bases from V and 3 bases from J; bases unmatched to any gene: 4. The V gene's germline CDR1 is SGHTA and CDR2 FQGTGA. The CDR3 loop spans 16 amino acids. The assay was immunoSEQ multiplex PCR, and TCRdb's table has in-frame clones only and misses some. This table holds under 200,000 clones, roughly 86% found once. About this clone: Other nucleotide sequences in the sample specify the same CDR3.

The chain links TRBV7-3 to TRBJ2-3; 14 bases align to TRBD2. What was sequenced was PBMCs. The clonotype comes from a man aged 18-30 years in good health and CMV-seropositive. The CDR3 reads CASSLGTSGSTDTQYF. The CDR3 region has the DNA TGTGCCAGCAGCCTAGGGACTAGCGGGAGTACAGATACGCAGTATTTT.